Listed below are T cell receptor beta chains from one sample, sequenced in a study of blood T cell repertoires in COVID-19. The method was immunoSEQ multiplex PCR; TCRdb's version includes in-frame clones alone and lacks a portion of them. The sample yields 25,000 to 30,000 clones, 82% seen once. The sequenced material came from peripheral blood. These receptors originate from an elderly man with active or convalescent COVID-19. Both conserved end residues are part of each CDR3. D genes are given only for firm matches. Some rows mark clone size as missing; the rest say once, few, many or name a class of expanded clone.

clone size: .; J gene: TRBJ2-5; D gene: TRBD1; V gene: TRBV28; CDR3 DNA: TGTGCCAGCACCCGAGGGGGCGGCGAAGAGACCCAGTACTTC; CDR3 protein: CASTRGGGEETQYF
clone size: .; J gene: TRBJ2-7; D gene: .; V gene: TRBV12-3/TRBV12-4; CDR3 DNA: TGTGCCAGCAGTTTCGGGAACTTTTACGAGCAGTACTTC; CDR3 protein: CASSFGNFYEQYF
clone size: few; J gene: TRBJ1-2; D gene: .; V gene: TRBV4-2; CDR3 DNA: TGTGCCAGCAGCCAGAGACCGGGACAATCCGGCTACACCTTC; CDR3 protein: CASSQRPGQSGYTF
clone size: few; J gene: TRBJ2-1; D gene: .; V gene: TRBV28; CDR3 DNA: TGTGCCAGCAGTTTATGGAGGGCAAATGAGCAGTTCTTC; CDR3 protein: CASSLWRANEQFF
clone size: once; J gene: TRBJ2-5; D gene: TRBD2; V gene: TRBV11-2; CDR3 DNA: TGTGCCAGCAGCTTAGGGGGGATAGCGGGGGATGTTGAGACCCAGTACTTC; CDR3 protein: CASSLGGIAGDVETQYF
clone size: .; J gene: TRBJ2-1; D gene: .; V gene: TRBV3-1/TRBV3-2; CDR3 DNA: TGTGCCAGCAGCCGTGATCTAGAGGACAATGAGCAGTTCTTC; CDR3 protein: CASSRDLEDNEQFF
clone size: .; J gene: TRBJ2-2; D gene: .; V gene: TRBV15; CDR3 DNA: TGTGCCACCAGCAGAGATTCGGGGGTCCGGGCCGGGGAGCTGTTTTTT; CDR3 protein: CATSRDSGVRAGELFF
clone size: .; J gene: TRBJ1-1; D gene: TRBD1; V gene: TRBV9; CDR3 DNA: TGTGCCAGCAGCGCCGGGACAGGGTCGGGCACTGAAGCTTTCTTT; CDR3 protein: CASSAGTGSGTEAFF
clone size: few; J gene: TRBJ1-4; D gene: TRBD1; V gene: TRBV13; CDR3 DNA: TGTGCCAGCAGCTCAAAGGGACAGGGTGATGAAAAACTGTTTTTT; CDR3 protein: CASSSKGQGDEKLFF
clone size: .; J gene: TRBJ1-4; D gene: TRBD1; V gene: TRBV3-1/TRBV3-2; CDR3 DNA: TGTGCCAGCAGCTCAACAGGGGGCGGCGAAAAACTGTTTTTT; CDR3 protein: CASSSTGGGEKLFF
clone size: few; J gene: TRBJ1-2; D gene: TRBD1; V gene: TRBV2; CDR3 DNA: TGTGCCAGCAGTGAAACGACATCGACAGGGAACGGCTACACCTTC; CDR3 protein: CASSETTSTGNGYTF
clone size: .; J gene: TRBJ2-7; D gene: TRBD2; V gene: TRBV28; CDR3 DNA: TGTGCCAGCAGTTTTGCGGGAGTCCTCTCCTACGAGCAGTACTTC; CDR3 protein: CASSFAGVLSYEQYF
clone size: .; J gene: TRBJ1-2; D gene: TRBD1; V gene: TRBV19; CDR3 DNA: TGTGCCAGTAGTAAGATGGGACAGGGGATTTTAGGCAACTATGGCTACACCTTC; CDR3 protein: CASSKMGQGILGNYGYTF
clone size: once; J gene: TRBJ1-1; D gene: TRBD1; V gene: TRBV5-6; CDR3 DNA: TGTGCCAGCACCCTACAGGGGCAGACTGAAGCTTTCTTT; CDR3 protein: CASTLQGQTEAFF
clone size: .; J gene: TRBJ1-4; D gene: .; V gene: TRBV14; CDR3 DNA: TGTGCCAGCAGCCGGAACCTGAGGGAAAAACTGTTTTTT; CDR3 protein: CASSRNLREKLFF
clone size: .; J gene: TRBJ2-2; D gene: .; V gene: TRBV15; CDR3 DNA: TGTGCCACCAGCAGAGACCCCTTGGCGGCCGGGGAGCTGTTTTTT; CDR3 protein: CATSRDPLAAGELFF
clone size: .; J gene: TRBJ2-5; D gene: .; V gene: TRBV28; CDR3 DNA: TGTGCCAGCAGTAGAAGGCCCAGGGAGACCCAGTACTTC; CDR3 protein: CASSRRPRETQYF
clone size: .; J gene: TRBJ2-5; D gene: TRBD2; V gene: TRBV23-1; CDR3 DNA: TGCGCCAGCAGTTTCTCCGTCTGGTGGACTAGCCAAGAGACCCAGTACTTC; CDR3 protein: CASSFSVWWTSQETQYF
clone size: .; J gene: TRBJ2-5; D gene: .; V gene: TRBV13; CDR3 DNA: TGTGCCAGCAGCTTAAGGGGAATCCAAGAGACCCAGTACTTC; CDR3 protein: CASSLRGIQETQYF
clone size: .; J gene: TRBJ2-2; D gene: TRBD1; V gene: TRBV19; CDR3 DNA: TGTGCCAGTAGTAGTCTCCCGGGACAGGGGATGCACACCGGGGAGCTGTTTTTT; CDR3 protein: CASSSLPGQGMHTGELFF
clone size: .; J gene: TRBJ2-7; D gene: .; V gene: TRBV5-6; CDR3 DNA: TGTGCCAGCAGCTCACAGGGTTACGAGCAGTACTTC; CDR3 protein: CASSSQGYEQYF
clone size: few; J gene: TRBJ2-7; D gene: .; V gene: TRBV4-2; CDR3 DNA: TGTGCCAGCAGCCAAAACAGGGAGAACGTCTACGAGCAGTACTTC; CDR3 protein: CASSQNRENVYEQYF
clone size: .; J gene: TRBJ1-5; D gene: .; V gene: TRBV6-5; CDR3 DNA: TGTGCCAGCAGTTCCATCGACAGTGGGCGGCGGCCCCAGCATTTT; CDR3 protein: CASSSIDSGRRPQHF
clone size: .; J gene: TRBJ1-4; D gene: .; V gene: TRBV7-9; CDR3 DNA: TGTGCCAGCAGCTTAGGGTCAGGTGAAAAACTGTTTTTT; CDR3 protein: CASSLGSGEKLFF
clone size: once; J gene: TRBJ2-4; D gene: TRBD1; V gene: TRBV5-1; CDR3 DNA: TGCGCCAGCAGCTTGTTGGTACAGGGGGAAAACATTCAGTACTTC; CDR3 protein: CASSLLVQGENIQYF
clone size: .; J gene: TRBJ1-6; D gene: .; V gene: TRBV6-5; CDR3 DNA: TGTGCCAGCAATCAGGGTTTGGAGAATTCACCCCTCCACTTT; CDR3 protein: CASNQGLENSPLHF
clone size: .; J gene: TRBJ2-5; D gene: TRBD2; V gene: TRBV3-1/TRBV3-2; CDR3 DNA: TGTGCCAGCAGCCAAGATCTGCTAGCGGGAGCTGAGACCCAGTACTTC; CDR3 protein: CASSQDLLAGAETQYF
clone size: .; J gene: TRBJ1-6; D gene: TRBD1; V gene: TRBV28; CDR3 DNA: TGTGCCAGCAGAACAGGGGGAGCTTATAATTCACCCCTCCACTTT; CDR3 protein: CASRTGGAYNSPLHF
clone size: .; J gene: TRBJ2-3; D gene: .; V gene: TRBV9; CDR3 DNA: TGTGCCAGCAGCGTACAGGGTTCTGACACAGATACGCAGTATTTT; CDR3 protein: CASSVQGSDTDTQYF
clone size: .; J gene: TRBJ1-2; D gene: .; V gene: TRBV19; CDR3 DNA: TGTGCCAGTAGGGCCTCCTACTATGGCTACACCTTC; CDR3 protein: CASRASYYGYTF
clone size: .; J gene: TRBJ1-4; D gene: .; V gene: TRBV19; CDR3 DNA: TGTGCCAGTAGCGAGGGACACAATAATGAAAAACTGTTTTTT; CDR3 protein: CASSEGHNNEKLFF
clone size: .; J gene: TRBJ2-7; D gene: TRBD2; V gene: TRBV3-1/TRBV3-2; CDR3 DNA: TGTGCCAGCAGCCAAGATCCCCTAGCGGGAGGCCACGAGCAGTACTTC; CDR3 protein: CASSQDPLAGGHEQYF
clone size: once; J gene: TRBJ2-3; D gene: .; V gene: TRBV24-1; CDR3 DNA: TGTGCCACCGGCGGGCAGGGGACAGATACGCAGTATTTT; CDR3 protein: CATGGQGTDTQYF
clone size: .; J gene: TRBJ2-2; D gene: TRBD1; V gene: TRBV14; CDR3 DNA: TGTGCCAGCAGCCGATACCAGGGGGCCGGGGAGCTGTTTTTT; CDR3 protein: CASSRYQGAGELFF
clone size: .; J gene: TRBJ2-7; D gene: TRBD1; V gene: TRBV7-2; CDR3 DNA: TGTGCCAGCAGCTTAGGGGGACAGGGGGGTTCCTACGAGCAGTACTTC; CDR3 protein: CASSLGGQGGSYEQYF